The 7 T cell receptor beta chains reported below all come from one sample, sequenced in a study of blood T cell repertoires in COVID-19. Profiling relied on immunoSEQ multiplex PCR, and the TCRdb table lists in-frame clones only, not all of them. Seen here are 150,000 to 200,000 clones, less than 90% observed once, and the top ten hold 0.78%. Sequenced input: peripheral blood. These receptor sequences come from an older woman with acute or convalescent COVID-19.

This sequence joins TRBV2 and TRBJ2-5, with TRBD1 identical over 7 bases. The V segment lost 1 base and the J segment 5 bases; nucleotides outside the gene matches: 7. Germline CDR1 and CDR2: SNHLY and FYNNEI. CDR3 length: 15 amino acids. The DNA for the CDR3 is TGTGCCAGCAGTGAAGAACAGGGGCAGGGGGAGACCCAGTACTTC. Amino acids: CASSEEQGQGETQYF.

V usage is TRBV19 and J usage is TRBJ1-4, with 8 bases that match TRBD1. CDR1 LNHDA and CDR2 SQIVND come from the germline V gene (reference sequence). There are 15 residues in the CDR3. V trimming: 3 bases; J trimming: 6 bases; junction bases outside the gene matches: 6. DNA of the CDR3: TGTGCCAGTAGTATCATGGCAGGGGGCCATGAAAAACTGTTTTTT. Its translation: CASSIMAGGHEKLFF.

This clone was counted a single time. The CDR3 loop is CASSPAPTSGRNEQFF. CDR3 nucleotides: TGTGCCAGCAGCCCCGCCCCGACTAGCGGGAGGAATGAGCAGTTCTTC. The chain employs TRBV7-7 and TRBJ2-1; 13 bases are a match to TRBD2. Germline trimming cut 5 bases from V and 7 bases from J; bases unmatched to any gene: 8. The CDR3 covers 16 residues. CDR1 is SSHAT and CDR2 is FNYEAQ in the germline V gene (reference sequence).

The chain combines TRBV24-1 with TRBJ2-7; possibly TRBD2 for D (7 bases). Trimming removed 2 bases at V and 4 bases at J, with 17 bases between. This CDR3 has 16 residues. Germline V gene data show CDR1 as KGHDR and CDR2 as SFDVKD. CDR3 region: CATSDSWGGAPYEQYF. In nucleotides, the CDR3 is TGTGCCACCAGTGATTCATGGGGGGGCGCCCCTTACGAGCAGTACTTC.

The CDR3 DNA follows: TGCGCCAGCAGCCAAATGGCAGCCCAGGATGGAAACACCATATATTTT. It encodes CASSQMAAQDGNTIYF. The chain links TRBV4-1 to TRBJ1-3; no firm D call. CDR3 size: 16 residues. The V end lost 2 bases, the J end lost 3 bases, and 14 bases lay between the germline ends. Germline V gene sequence: CDR1 MGHRA, CDR2 YSYEKL.

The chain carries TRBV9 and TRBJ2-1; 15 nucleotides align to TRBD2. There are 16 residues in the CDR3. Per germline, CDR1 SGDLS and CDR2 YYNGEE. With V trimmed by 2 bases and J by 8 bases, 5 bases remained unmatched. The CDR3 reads CASSVGLAGGRDEQFF. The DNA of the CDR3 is TGTGCCAGCAGCGTTGGACTAGCGGGAGGGCGGGATGAGCAGTTCTTC.

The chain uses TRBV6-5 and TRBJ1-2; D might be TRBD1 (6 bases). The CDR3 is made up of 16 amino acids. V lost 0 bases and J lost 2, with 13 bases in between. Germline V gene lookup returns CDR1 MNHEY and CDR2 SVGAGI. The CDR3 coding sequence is TGTGCCAGCAGTTACTCAAGGGGACAAGGAAACTATGGCTACACCTTC. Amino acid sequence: CASSYSRGQGNYGYTF.